The sequence of this T cell receptor (beta chain) was determined in a study of blood T cell repertoires in COVID-19. Germline V gene data show CDR1 as SQVTM and CDR2 as ANQGSEA. Trimming left V 4 bases short and J 3 bases short, with 19 bases between. This CDR3 region has 15 residues. Clones were read by immunoSEQ multiplex PCR, and TCRdb kept only the in-frame ones, dropping some. The sample records fewer than 350,000 clones, 90% being singletons. The receptor's source is a young woman with acute COVID-19. What was sequenced was PBMCs or T cells enriched from blood (not recorded which). The chain is built from TRBV29-1 and TRBJ2-7; D perhaps matches TRBD1 (6 bases). The CDR3 reads CSVGKIMGASYEQYF. In DNA form, the CDR3 reads TGCAGCGTTGGCAAGATCATGGGGGCGAGCTACGAGCAGTACTTC.